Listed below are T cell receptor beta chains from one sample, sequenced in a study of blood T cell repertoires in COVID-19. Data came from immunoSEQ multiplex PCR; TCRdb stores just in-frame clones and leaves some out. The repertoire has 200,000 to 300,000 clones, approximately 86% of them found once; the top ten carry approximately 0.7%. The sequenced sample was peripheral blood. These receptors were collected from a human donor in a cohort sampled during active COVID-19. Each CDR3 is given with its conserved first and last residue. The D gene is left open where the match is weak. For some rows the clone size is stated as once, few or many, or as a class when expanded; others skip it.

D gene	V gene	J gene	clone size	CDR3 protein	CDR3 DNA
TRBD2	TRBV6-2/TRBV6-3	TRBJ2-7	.	CASSLYPQGTRTYEQYF	TGTGCCAGCAGTTTATACCCACAAGGGACTAGGACCTACGAGCAGTACTTC
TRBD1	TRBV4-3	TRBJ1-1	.	CASSLLGQSNTEAFF	TGCGCCAGCAGCCTATTGGGACAGTCGAACACTGAAGCTTTCTTT
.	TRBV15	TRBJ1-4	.	CATSRDQGRGEKLFF	TGTGCCACCAGCAGAGACCAGGGGCGAGGAGAAAAACTGTTTTTT
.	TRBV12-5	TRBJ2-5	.	CASAWGVAQETQYF	TGTGCTAGTGCGTGGGGGGTCGCTCAAGAGACCCAGTACTTC
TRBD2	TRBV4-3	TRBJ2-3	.	CASSHLTSRTDTQYF	TGCGCCAGCAGCCATCTGACTAGCCGCACAGATACGCAGTATTTT
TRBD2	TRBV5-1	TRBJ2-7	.	CASSFSVVSGYEQYF	TGCGCCAGCAGCTTCTCGGTTGTTAGCGGGTACGAGCAGTACTTC
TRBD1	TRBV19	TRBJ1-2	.	CASRDRVYGYTF	TGTGCCAGTAGAGACAGGGTCTATGGCTACACCTTC
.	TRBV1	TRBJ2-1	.	CTSSQDLGLSNEQFF	TGCACCAGCAGCCAAGACCTGGGACTAAGCAATGAGCAGTTCTTC
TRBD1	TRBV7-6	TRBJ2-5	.	CASSFADRVPETQYF	TGTGCCAGCAGCTTCGCGGACAGGGTGCCAGAGACCCAGTACTTC
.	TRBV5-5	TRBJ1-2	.	CASSLGGNYGYTF	TGTGCCAGCAGCTTGGGCGGGAACTATGGCTACACCTTC
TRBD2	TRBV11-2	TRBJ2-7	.	CAGARGGGIYEQYF	TGTGCCGGGGCCCGGGGCGGGGGTATTTACGAGCAGTACTTC
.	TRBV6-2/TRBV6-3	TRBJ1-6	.	CASSNGGSSYNSPLHF	TGTGCCAGCAGTAACGGGGGGAGCTCCTATAATTCACCCCTCCACTTT
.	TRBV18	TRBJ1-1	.	CASSPTEARITEAFF	TGTGCCAGCTCACCAACGGAGGCTAGGATCACTGAAGCTTTCTTT
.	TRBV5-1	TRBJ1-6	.	CASSLGRLDSPLHF	TGCGCCAGCAGCTTGGGGAGGTTAGACTCACCCCTCCACTTT
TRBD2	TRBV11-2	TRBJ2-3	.	CASSFRLARDTDTQYF	TGTGCCAGCAGCTTCAGACTAGCTAGGGATACAGATACGCAGTATTTT
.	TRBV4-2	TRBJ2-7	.	CASSQGMFGQTGIEQYF	TGTGCCAGCAGCCAAGGAATGTTCGGACAGACGGGCATCGAGCAGTACTTC
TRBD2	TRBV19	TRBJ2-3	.	CASSVWGGRSDTQYF	TGTGCCAGTAGTGTTTGGGGCGGGAGGTCAGATACGCAGTATTTT
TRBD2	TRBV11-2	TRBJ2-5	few	CASSLDPGLAETQYF	TGTGCCAGCAGCTTAGATCCGGGACTAGCGGAGACCCAGTACTTC
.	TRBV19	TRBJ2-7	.	CASSAGFTYEQYF	TGTGCCAGTAGTGCGGGCTTCACCTACGAGCAGTACTTC
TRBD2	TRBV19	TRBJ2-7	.	CASSRTSGRASEQYF	TGTGCCAGTAGTCGGACTAGCGGGAGGGCCAGCGAGCAGTACTTC
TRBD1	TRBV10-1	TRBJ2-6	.	CASSRDRGSSGANVLTF	TGCGCCAGCAGTCGGGACAGGGGAAGCTCTGGGGCCAACGTCCTGACTTTC
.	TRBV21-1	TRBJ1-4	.	CASSNGGRGNEKLFF	TGTGCCAGCAGCAACGGGGGACGGGGGAACGAAAAACTGTTTTTT
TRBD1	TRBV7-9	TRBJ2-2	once	CASSSKSGTGVPGELFF	TGTGCCAGCAGCTCGAAAAGCGGGACAGGGGTGCCCGGGGAGCTGTTTTTT
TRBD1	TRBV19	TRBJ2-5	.	CASSHPGTGQAETQYF	TGTGCCAGTAGTCATCCCGGGACAGGGCAGGCAGAGACCCAGTACTTC
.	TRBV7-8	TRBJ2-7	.	CASSSDTATYEQYF	TGTGCCAGCAGCTCTGACACGGCTACCTACGAGCAGTACTTC
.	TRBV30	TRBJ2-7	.	CAFSRETSWEQYF	TGTGCCTTTTCCCGGGAAACCTCTTGGGAGCAGTACTTC